This T cell receptor beta chain was sequenced during a study of blood T cell repertoires in COVID-19. Generated by immunoSEQ multiplex PCR, the TCRdb table keeps only in-frame clones and is missing some. The sample has approximately 73,000 clones, roughly 86% seen once; the top ten hold approximately 1.9%. This clone occurred a few times. The CDR3 covers 17 residues. The ends lost 7 bases at V and 4 bases at J; junction bases unmatched: 14. Germline-derived CDR1 and CDR2 are LNHDA and SQIVND (reference sequence). V and J are TRBV19 and TRBJ1-2; 11 nucleotides line up with TRBD1. The clonotype originates from a woman aged 60-75 years with acute or convalescent COVID-19. Sequences were obtained from peripheral blood. The CDR3 region is CASTPSGRDRGVYGYTF. The CDR3 DNA reads as TGTGCCAGTACCCCCTCTGGAAGGGACAGGGGGGTCTATGGCTACACCTTC.